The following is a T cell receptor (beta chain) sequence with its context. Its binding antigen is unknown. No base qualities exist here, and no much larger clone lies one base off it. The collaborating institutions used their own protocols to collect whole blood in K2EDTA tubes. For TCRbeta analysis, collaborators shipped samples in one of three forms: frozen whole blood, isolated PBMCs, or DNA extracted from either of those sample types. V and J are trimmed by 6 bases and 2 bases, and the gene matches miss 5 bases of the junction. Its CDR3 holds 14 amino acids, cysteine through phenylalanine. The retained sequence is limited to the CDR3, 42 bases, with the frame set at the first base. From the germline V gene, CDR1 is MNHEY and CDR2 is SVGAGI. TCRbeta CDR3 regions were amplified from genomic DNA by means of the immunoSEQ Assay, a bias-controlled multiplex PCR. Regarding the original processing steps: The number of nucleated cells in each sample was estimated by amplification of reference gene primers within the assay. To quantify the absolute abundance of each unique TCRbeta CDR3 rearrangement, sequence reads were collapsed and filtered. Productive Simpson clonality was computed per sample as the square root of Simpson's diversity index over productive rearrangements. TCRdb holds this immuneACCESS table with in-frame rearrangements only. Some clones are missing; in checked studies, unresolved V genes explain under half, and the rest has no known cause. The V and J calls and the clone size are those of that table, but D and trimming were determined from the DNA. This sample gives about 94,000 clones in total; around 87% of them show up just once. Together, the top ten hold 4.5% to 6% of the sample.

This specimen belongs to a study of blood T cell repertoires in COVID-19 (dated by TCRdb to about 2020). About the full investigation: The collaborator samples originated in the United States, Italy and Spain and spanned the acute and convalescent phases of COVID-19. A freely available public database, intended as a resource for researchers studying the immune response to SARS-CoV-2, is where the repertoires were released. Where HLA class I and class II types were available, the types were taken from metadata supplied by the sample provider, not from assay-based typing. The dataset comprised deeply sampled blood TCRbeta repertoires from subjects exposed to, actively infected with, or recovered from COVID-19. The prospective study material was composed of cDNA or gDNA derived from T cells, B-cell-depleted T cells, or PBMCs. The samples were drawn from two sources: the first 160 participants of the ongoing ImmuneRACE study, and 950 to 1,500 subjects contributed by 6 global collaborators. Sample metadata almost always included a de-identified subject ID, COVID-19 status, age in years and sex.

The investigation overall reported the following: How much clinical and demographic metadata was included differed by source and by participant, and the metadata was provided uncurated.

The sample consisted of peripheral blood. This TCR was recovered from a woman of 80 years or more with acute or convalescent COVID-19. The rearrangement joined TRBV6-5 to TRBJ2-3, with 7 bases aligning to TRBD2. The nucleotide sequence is TGTGCCAGCAGGCCTAGCGGATACACAGATACGCAGTATTTT. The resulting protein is CASRPSGYTDTQYF.